This T cell receptor beta chain was recorded in a study of Ad26.COV2.S vaccination and SARS-CoV-2 variants. Assay: immunoSEQ multiplex PCR; the TCRdb copy retains only in-frame clones and omits some. The sample gives roughly 420,000 clones, 85% to 90% of which show up once; around 2.5% is in the top ten. This clone was recorded only once. Its specificity is unknown. One end of the junction varies from germline; a read error may be responsible. The study's findings and limits: Spike-specific TCR breadth ran higher among vaccine recipients than placebo recipients.

Germline V gene data show CDR1 as ENHRY and CDR2 as SYGVKD. The CDR3 covers 12 residues. Treatment in this sample: some 20 received Ad26.COV2.S at low or high dose, single or two shots; about 5 received placebo; per-sample allocation not given. Sample collection was performed on day 63 after the first vaccine or placebo injection. The specimen was peripheral blood, collected in a trial of Ad26.COV2.S vaccine versus placebo. The TCR was taken from a person between 18 and 60 years old who received the Ad26.COV2.S COVID-19 vaccine or a placebo. This chain uses TRBV10-3 with TRBJ1-5; D perhaps matches TRBD1 (5 bases). CDR3: CAIGEGYQPQHF. CDR3 bases: TGTGCCATCGGTGAGGGGTATCAGCCCCAGCATTTT.